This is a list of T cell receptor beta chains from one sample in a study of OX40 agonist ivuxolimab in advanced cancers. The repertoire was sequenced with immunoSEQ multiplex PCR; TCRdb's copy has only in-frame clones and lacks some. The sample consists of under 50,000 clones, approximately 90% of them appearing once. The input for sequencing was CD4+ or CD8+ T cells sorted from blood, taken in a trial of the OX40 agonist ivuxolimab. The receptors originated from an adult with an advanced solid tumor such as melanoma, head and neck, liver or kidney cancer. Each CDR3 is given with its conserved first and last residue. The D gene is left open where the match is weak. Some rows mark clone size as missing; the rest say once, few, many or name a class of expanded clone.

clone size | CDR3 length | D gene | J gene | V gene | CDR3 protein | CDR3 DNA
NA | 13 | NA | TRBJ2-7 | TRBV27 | CASSWGDNYEQYF | TGTGCCAGCAGCTGGGGGGATAATTACGAGCAGTACTTC
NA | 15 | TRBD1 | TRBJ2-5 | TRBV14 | CASSPYRTGRETQYF | TGTGCCAGCAGCCCATACCGGACAGGGAGAGAGACCCAGTACTTC
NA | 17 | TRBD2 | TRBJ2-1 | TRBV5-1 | CASSSGTSGSAYNEQFF | TGCGCCAGCAGCTCCGGGACTAGCGGTTCGGCCTACAATGAGCAGTTCTTC
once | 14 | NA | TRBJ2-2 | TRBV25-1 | CASSAEMSTGELFF | TGTGCCAGCAGTGCTGAGATGAGCACCGGGGAGCTGTTTTTT
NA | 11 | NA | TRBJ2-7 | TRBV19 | CASSNSYEQYF | TGTGCCAGTAGTAATTCCTACGAGCAGTACTTC
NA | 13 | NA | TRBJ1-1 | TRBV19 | CATATGPNTEAFF | TGTGCCACCGCGACAGGCCCGAACACTGAAGCTTTCTTT
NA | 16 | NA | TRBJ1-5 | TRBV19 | CASSIGSRGYNQPQHF | TGTGCCAGTAGTATAGGGTCGCGAGGGTACAATCAGCCCCAGCATTTT
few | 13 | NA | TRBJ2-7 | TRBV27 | CASSLRGRYEQYF | TGTGCCAGCAGTTTACGGGGACGCTACGAGCAGTACTTC
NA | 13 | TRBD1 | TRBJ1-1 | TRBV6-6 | CASRQRQGPEAFF | TGTGCCAGCAGACAAAGACAGGGGCCTGAAGCTTTCTTT
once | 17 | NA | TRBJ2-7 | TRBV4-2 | CASSQEGGLGQTYEQYF | TGTGCCAGCAGCCAAGAAGGTGGCTTAGGACAGACCTACGAGCAGTACTTC
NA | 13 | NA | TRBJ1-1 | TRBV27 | CASSFIPNTEAFF | TGTGCCAGCAGTTTTATACCAAACACTGAAGCTTTCTTT
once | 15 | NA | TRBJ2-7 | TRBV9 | CASSARRRTFPEQYF | TGTGCCAGCAGCGCGAGGAGAAGGACTTTTCCCGAGCAGTACTTC
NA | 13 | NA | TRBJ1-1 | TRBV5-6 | CASSLLVNTEAFF | TGTGCCAGCAGCTTGCTGGTGAACACTGAAGCTTTCTTT
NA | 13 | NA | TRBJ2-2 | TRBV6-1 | CASSDRNTGELFF | TGTGCCAGCAGTGACCGGAACACCGGGGAGCTGTTTTTT
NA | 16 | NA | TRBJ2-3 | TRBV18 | CASSGFSGTRTDTQYF | TGTGCCAGCTCCGGATTTAGCGGTACTCGCACAGATACGCAGTATTTT
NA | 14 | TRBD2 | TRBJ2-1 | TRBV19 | CASSIGLAGGEQFF | TGTGCCAGTAGTATCGGGCTAGCGGGGGGTGAGCAGTTCTTC
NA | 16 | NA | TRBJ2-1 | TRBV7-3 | CASSLGVAPSYNEQFF | TGTGCCAGCAGCCTCGGGGTAGCGCCTTCCTACAATGAGCAGTTCTTC
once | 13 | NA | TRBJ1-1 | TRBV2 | CASSTGMNTEAFF | TGTGCCAGCAGCACCGGCATGAACACTGAAGCTTTCTTT
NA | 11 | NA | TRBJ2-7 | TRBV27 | CASSPGYEQYF | TGTGCCAGCAGCCCGGGCTACGAGCAGTACTTC
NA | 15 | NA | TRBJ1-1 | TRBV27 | CASRYSVGADTEAFF | TGTGCCAGCAGGTACTCGGTCGGGGCGGACACTGAAGCTTTCTTT
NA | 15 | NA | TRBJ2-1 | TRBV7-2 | CASSLAAASYNEQFF | TGTGCCAGCAGCTTAGCCGCGGCCTCCTACAATGAGCAGTTCTTC
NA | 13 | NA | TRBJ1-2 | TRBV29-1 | CSELGPGGYGYTF | TGCAGCGAGCTCGGACCGGGAGGCTATGGCTACACCTTC
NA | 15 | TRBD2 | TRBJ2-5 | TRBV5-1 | CASSSGTSGQETQYF | TGCGCCAGCAGCTCGGGGACTAGCGGCCAAGAGACCCAGTACTTC
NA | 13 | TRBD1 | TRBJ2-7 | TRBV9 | CASSAPQGFEQYF | TGTGCCAGCAGCGCACCACAGGGGTTCGAGCAGTACTTC